This TCR beta chain was obtained from a study of blood T cell repertoires in COVID-19. Trimming stripped 0 bases from V and 8 bases from J, with 13 bases between. The CDR3 totals 14 residues. The germline V gene encodes CDR1 PRHDT and CDR2 FYEKMQ (reference sequence). Data came from immunoSEQ multiplex PCR; TCRdb stores just in-frame clones and leaves some out. The profile shows around 81,000 clones, approximately 80% of them singletons. The V gene is TRBV13, the J gene TRBJ1-2; D gene ambiguous. What was sequenced was peripheral blood. This receptor was identified in a man aged 45-65 years with acute or convalescent COVID-19. The chain's CDR3 is CASSLGTLGPGYTF. CDR3 DNA: TGTGCCAGCAGCTTAGGAACCCTAGGTCCCGGCTACACCTTC.